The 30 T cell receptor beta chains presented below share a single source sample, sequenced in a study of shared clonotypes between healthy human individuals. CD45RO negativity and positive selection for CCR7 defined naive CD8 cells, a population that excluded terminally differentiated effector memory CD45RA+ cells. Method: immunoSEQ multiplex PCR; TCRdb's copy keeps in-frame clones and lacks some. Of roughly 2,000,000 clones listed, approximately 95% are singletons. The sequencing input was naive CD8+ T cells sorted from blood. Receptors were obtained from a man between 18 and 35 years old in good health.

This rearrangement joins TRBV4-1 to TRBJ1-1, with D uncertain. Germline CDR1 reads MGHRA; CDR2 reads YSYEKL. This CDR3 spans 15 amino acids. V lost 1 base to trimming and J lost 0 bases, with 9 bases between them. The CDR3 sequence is CASSQVQALNTEAFF. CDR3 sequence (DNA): TGCGCCAGCAGCCAAGTTCAAGCGCTGAACACTGAAGCTTTCTTT.

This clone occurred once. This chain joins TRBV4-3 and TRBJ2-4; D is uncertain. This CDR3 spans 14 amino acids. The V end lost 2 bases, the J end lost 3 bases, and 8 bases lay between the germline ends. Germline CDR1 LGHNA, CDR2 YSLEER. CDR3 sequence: CASSQMDGKNIQYF. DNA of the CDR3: TGCGCCAGCAGCCAAATGGATGGCAAAAACATTCAGTACTTC.

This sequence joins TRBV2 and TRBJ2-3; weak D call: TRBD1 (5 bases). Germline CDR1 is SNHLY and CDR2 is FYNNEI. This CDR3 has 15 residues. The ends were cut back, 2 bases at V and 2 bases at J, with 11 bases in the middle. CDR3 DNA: TGTGCCAGCAGTGAAAGTCGACAGTTCACAGATACGCAGTATTTT. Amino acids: CASSESRQFTDTQYF.

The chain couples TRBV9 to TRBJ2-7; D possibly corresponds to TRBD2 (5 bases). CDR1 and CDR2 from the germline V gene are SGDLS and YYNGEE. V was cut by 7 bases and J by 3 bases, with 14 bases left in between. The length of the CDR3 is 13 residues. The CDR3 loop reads CASGLGGYYEQYF. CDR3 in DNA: TGTGCCAGCGGACTGGGCGGCTACTACGAGCAGTACTTC.

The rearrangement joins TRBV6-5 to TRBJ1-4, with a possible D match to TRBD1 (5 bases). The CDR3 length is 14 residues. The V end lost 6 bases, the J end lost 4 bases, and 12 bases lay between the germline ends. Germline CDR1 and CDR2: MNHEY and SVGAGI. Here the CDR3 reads CASSLRGSNEKLFF. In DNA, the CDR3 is TGTGCCAGCAGCCTCCGGGGGAGTAATGAAAAACTGTTTTTT.

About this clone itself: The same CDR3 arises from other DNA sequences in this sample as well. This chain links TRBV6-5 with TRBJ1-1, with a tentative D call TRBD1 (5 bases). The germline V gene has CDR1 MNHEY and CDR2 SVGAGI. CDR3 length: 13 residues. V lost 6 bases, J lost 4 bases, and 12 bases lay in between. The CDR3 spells CASSLGGRTEAFF. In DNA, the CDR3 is TGTGCCAGCAGCTTGGGGGGTCGCACTGAAGCTTTCTTT.

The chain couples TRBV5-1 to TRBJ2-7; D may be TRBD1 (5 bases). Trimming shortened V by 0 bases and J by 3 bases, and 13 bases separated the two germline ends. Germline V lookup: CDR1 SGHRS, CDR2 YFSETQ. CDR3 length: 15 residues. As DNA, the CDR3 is TGCGCCAGCAGCTTGGAAGGGGCCCCTGACTACGAGCAGTACTTC. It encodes CASSLEGAPDYEQYF.

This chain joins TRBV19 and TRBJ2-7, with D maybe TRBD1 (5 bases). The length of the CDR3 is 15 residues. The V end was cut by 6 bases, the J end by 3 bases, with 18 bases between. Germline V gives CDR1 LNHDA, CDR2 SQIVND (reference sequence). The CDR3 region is CASRRTSQDLYEQYF. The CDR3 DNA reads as TGTGCCAGTAGGAGAACCTCACAGGACCTCTACGAGCAGTACTTC.

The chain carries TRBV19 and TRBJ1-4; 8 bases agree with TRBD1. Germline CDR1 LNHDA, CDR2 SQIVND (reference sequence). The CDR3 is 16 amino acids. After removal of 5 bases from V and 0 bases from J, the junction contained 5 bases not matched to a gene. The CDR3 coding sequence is TGTGCCAGTAGTGTACTGGACAGGGCAACTAATGAAAAACTGTTTTTT. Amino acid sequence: CASSVLDRATNEKLFF.

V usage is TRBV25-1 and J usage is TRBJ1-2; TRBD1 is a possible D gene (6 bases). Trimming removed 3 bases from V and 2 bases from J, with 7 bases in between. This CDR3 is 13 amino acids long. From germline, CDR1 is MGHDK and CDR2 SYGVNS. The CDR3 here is CASSDGQNYGYTF. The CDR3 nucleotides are TGTGCCAGCAGTGACGGACAGAACTATGGCTACACCTTC.

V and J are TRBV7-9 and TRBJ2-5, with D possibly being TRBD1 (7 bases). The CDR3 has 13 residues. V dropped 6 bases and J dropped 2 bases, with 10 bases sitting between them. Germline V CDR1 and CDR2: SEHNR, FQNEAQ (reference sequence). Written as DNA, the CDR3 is TGTGCCAGCAGGCAGGGGGGTCAAGAGACCCAGTACTTC. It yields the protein CASRQGGQETQYF.

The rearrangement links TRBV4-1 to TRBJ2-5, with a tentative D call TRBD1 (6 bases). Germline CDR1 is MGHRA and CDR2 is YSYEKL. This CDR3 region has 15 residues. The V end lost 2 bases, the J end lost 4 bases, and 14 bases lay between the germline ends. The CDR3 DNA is TGCGCCAGCAGCCAACGCACTGGGGGCGGAGAGACCCAGTACTTC. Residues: CASSQRTGGGETQYF.

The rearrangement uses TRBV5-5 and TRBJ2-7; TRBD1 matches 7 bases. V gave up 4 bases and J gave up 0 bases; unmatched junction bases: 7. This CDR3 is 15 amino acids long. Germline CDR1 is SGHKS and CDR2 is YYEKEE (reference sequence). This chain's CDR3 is CASSPDRPSSYEQYF. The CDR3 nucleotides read TGTGCCAGCAGCCCGGACAGGCCGAGCTCCTACGAGCAGTACTTC.

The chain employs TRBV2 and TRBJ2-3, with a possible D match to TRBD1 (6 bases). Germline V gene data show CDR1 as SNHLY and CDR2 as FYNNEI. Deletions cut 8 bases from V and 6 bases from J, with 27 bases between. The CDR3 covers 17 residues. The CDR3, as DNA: TGTGCCAGCGGAATCACCAAAACAGGGAACCTTAGGGATACGCAGTATTTT. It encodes CASGITKTGNLRDTQYF. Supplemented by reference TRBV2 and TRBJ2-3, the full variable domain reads EPEVTQTPSHQVTQMGQEVILRCVPISNHLYFYWYRQILGQKVEFLVSFYNNEISEKSEIFDDQFSVERPDGSNFTLKIRSTKLEDSAMYFCASGITKTGNLRDTQYFGPGTRLTVL.

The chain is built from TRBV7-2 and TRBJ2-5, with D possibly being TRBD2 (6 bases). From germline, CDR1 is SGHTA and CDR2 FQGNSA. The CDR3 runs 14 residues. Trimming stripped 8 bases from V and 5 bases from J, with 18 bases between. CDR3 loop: CASGVGFGRETQYF. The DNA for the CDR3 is TGTGCCAGCGGGGTAGGATTTGGGAGGGAGACCCAGTACTTC. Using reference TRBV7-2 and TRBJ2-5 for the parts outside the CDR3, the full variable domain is GAGVSQSPSNKVTEKGKDVELRCDPISGHTALYWYRQSLGQGLEFLIYFQGNSAPDKSGLPSDRFSAERTGGSVSTLTIQRTQQEDSAVYLCASGVGFGRETQYFGPGTRLLVL.

The CDR3 DNA sequence: TGTGCCAGTAGTTCGGCTAGCGGGTCCTACGAGCAGTACTTC. Its protein is CASSSASGSYEQYF. The chain employs TRBV19 and TRBJ2-7, with 8 bases identical to TRBD2. The CDR3 spans 14 residues. V trimming: 5 bases; J trimming: 1 base; junction bases outside the gene matches: 4. Germline-derived CDR1 and CDR2 are LNHDA and SQIVND (reference sequence).

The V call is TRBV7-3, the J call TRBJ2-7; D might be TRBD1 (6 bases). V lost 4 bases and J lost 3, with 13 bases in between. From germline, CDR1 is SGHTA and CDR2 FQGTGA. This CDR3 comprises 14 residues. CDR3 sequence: CASSSNREIYEQYF. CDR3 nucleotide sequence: TGTGCCAGCAGCTCAAACAGGGAAATCTACGAGCAGTACTTC.

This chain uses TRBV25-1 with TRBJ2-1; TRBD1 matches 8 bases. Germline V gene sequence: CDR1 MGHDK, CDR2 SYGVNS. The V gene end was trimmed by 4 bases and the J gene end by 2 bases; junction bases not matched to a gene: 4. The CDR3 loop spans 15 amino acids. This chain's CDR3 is CASSARQGPYNEQFF. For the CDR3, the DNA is TGTGCCAGCAGTGCCCGACAGGGGCCCTACAATGAGCAGTTCTTC.

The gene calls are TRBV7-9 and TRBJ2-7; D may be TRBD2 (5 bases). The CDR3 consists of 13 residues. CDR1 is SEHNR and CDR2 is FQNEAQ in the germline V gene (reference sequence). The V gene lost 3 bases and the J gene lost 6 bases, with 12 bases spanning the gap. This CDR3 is CASSFDGVFEQYF. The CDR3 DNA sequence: TGTGCCAGCAGCTTCGACGGGGTCTTCGAGCAGTACTTC.

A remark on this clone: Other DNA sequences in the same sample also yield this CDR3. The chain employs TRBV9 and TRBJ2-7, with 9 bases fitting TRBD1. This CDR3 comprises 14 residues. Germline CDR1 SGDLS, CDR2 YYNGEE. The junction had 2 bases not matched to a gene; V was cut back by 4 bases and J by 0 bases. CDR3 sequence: CASSTGGASYEQYF. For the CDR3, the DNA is TGTGCCAGCAGCACAGGGGGCGCCTCCTACGAGCAGTACTTC.

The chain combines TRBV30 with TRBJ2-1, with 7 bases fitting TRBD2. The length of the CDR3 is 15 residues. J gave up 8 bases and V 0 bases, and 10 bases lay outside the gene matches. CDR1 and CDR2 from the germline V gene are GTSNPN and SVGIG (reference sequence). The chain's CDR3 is CAWSVIGEGLYEQFF. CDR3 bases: TGTGCCTGGAGTGTAATAGGGGAGGGCCTCTATGAGCAGTTCTTC.

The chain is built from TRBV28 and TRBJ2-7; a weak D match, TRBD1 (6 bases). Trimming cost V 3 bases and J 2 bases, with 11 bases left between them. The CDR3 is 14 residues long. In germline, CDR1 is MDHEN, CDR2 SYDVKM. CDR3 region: CASSFSGDPYEQYF. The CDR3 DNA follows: TGTGCCAGCAGTTTTTCAGGGGACCCCTACGAGCAGTACTTC.

The CDR3 DNA follows: TGTGCCAGCAGCTCACCAAAGGATGGCCGGCTTTCCTACGAGCAGTACTTC. This gives the protein CASSSPKDGRLSYEQYF. V usage is TRBV7-9 and J usage is TRBJ2-7; D is undetermined. Trimming stripped 4 bases from V and 1 base from J, with 20 bases between. The CDR3 extends over 17 amino acids. The germline V gene encodes CDR1 SEHNR and CDR2 FQNEAQ (reference sequence).

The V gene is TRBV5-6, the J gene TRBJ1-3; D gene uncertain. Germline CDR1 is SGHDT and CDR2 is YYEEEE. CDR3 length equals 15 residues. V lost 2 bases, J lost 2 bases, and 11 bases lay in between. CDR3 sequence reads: CASSFFGSPGNTIYF. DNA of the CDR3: TGTGCCAGCAGCTTTTTCGGGTCGCCTGGAAACACCATATATTTT.

In DNA, the CDR3 is TGCGCCAGCAGCTTGGACGCGGGTTCCAAAAACATTCAGTACTTC. Translating it yields CASSLDAGSKNIQYF. The J gene is TRBJ2-4, the V gene TRBV5-1; possibly TRBD2 for D (5 bases). The germline V gene has CDR1 SGHRS and CDR2 YFSETQ. The CDR3 covers 15 residues. V was trimmed by 0 bases and J by 2 bases, leaving 9 bases between them.

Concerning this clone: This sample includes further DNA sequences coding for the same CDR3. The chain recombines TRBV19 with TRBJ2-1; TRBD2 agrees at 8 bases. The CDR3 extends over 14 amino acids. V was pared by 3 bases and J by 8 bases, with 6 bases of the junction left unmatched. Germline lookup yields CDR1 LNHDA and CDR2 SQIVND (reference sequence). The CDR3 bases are TGTGCCAGTAGTATCGCGGGAGGTGGCGATGAGCAGTTCTTC. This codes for CASSIAGGGDEQFF.

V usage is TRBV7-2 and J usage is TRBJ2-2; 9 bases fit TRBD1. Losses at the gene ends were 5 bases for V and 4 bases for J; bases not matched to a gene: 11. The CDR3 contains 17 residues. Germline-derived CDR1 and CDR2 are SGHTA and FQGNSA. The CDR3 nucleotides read TGTGCCAGCAGCCCGCCTCCGGGACAGGGTCCCACCGGGGAGCTGTTTTTT. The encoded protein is CASSPPPGQGPTGELFF.

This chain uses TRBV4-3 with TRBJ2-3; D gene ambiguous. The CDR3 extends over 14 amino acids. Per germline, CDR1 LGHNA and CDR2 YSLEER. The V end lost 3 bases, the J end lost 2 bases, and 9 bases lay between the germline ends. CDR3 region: CASSQFAPTDTQYF. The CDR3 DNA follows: TGCGCCAGCAGCCAGTTTGCGCCCACAGATACGCAGTATTTT.

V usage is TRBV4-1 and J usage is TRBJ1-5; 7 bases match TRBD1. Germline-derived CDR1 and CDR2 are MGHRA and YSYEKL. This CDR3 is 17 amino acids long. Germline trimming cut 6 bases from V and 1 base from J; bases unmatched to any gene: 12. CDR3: CASRSYPGTESNQPQHF. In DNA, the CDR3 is TGCGCCAGCAGATCATACCCCGGGACAGAGAGCAATCAGCCCCAGCATTTT.

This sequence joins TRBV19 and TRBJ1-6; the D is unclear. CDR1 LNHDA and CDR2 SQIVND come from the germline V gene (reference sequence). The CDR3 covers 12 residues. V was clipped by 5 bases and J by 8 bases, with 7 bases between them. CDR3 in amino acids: CASSSDYSPLHF. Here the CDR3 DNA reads TGTGCCAGTAGTTCGGACTATTCACCCCTCCACTTT.